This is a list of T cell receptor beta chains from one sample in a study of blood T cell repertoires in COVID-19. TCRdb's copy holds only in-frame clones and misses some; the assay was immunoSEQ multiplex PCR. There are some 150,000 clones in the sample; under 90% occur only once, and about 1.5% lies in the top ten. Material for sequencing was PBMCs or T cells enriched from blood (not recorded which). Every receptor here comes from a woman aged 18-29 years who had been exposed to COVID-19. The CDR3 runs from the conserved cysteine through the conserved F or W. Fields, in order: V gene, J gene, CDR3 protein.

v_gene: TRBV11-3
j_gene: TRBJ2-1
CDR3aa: CASAKRGSSYNEQFF

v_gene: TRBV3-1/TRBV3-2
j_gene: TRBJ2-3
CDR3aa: CASSQVTSGRTRVTQYF

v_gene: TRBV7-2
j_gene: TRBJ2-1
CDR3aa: CASSLSSYNEQFF

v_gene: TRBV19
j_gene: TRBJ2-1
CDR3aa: CASSPFSGQGAIREQFF

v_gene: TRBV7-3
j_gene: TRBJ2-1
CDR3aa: CASSSNGGGAYNEQFF

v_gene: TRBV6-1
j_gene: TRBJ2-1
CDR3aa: CASSEASGSFYNEQFF

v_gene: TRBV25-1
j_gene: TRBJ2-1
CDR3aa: CASSTDRETDEQFF

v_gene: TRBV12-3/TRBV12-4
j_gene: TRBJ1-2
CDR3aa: CASSYGVYYGYTF

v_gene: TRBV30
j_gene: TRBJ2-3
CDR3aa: CAWRGGAGVADTQYF

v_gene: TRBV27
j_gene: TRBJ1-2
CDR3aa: CASGRLGVVDYGYTF

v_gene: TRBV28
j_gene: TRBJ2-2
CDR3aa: CASRRGQVNTGELFF

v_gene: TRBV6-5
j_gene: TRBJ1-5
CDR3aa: CASSSGQGNQPQHF

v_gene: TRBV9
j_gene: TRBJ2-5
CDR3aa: CASEGQEETQYF

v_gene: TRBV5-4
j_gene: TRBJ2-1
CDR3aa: CASSSGSGLRDNEQFF

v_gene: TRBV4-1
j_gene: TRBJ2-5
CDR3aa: CASSRQAIEETQYF

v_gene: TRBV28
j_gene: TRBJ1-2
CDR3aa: CASSLLESRDRASGYTF

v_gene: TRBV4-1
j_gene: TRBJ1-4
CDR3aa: CASSQLGQGGRGSEKLFF

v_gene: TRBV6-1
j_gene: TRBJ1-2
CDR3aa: CASSEWSGGYTF

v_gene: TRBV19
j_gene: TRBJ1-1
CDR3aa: CASSEDRGNTEAFF

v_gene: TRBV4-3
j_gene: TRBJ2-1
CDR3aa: CASSQVSGSSYNEQFF

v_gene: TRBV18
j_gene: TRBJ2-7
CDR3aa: CASSLLAGGSEQYF

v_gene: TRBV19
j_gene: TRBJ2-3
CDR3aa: CASSSYGQTDTQYF

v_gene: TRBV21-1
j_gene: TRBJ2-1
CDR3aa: CASQGRQFF

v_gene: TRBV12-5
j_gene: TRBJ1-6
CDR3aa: CATRPDGGVPLHF

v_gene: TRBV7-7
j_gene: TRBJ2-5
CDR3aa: CASSLWTSGTQETQYF

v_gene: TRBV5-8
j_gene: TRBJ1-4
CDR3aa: CASSSGQDVMRKLFF

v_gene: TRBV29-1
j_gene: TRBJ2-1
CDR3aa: CSVVETGYNEQFF

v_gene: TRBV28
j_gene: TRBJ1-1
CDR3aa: CASSLFLSGPRGAFF

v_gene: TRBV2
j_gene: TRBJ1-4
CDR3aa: CASEGQGTTNEKLFF

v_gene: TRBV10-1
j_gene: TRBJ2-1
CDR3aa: CASSESRTRGNEQFF

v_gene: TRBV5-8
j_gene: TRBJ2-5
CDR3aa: CASQTLIAGQETQYF

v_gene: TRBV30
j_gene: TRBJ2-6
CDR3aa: CAWSLTAGANVLTF

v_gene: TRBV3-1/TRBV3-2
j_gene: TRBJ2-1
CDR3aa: CASSQASGPRVVEQFF

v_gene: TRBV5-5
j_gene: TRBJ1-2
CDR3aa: CASSSPDRAAGGYTF

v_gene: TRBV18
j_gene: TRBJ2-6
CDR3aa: CASSQDRGAGANVLTF

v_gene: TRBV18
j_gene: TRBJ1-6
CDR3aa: CASSPGTGNNSPLHF